A single T cell receptor beta chain is shown here with its context. This sample was taken from a study of technical replicates of blood from a few donors. Only in-frame clones appear in the TCRdb table, and some are missing; sequencing was by immunoSEQ multiplex PCR. The sample has tens of thousands of clones, about 92% seen once; the top ten hold roughly 0.28%. The CDR3 spans 13 residues. The source material was T cells isolated from PBMCs. The TCR comes from a human donor in good health. The rearrangement uses TRBV21-1 and TRBJ2-1; the listed D gene, TRBD2, was not tested against the DNA. TRBV21-1 is given as a pseudogene. The chain's CDR3 is CASSLQAGNEQFF. In DNA, the CDR3 is TGTGCCAGCAGCCTCCAAGCGGGTAATGAGCAGTTCTTC.